This TCR beta chain was identified in a study of metastatic and nonmetastatic thyroid tumors. About the study: A comparison of repertoires was made across blood and tumor or nodule tissue from malignant and benign thyroid patients.

Authors' analysis steps: Variation in CDR3 across clinicopathological groups served as the basis for constructing a distant-metastasis classifier in papillary thyroid cancer. TCRdb re-called clones from the PCR reads using MiXCR. The V and J calls were determined by TCRdb, not by the authors. The table records some 2,500 clones, about a quarter of them present only once. Looked up from germline, CDR1 is SGHAT and CDR2 is FQNNGV. Trimming pared 3 bases from V and 6 bases from J, leaving 14 bases between. The length of the CDR3 is 14 residues. Each patient came to thyroid surgery without any prior treatment (of any kind).

The V and J genes are TRBV11-2 and TRBJ2-5; maybe TRBD1 (5 bases). The TCR comes from a female donor with papillary thyroid cancer or a benign thyroid nodule (not recorded which). Some clones in this sample may be carry-over from other donors' samples. The specimen was tumor tissue. The CDR3 region is CASSLTNGHQTQYF. CDR3 in DNA: TGTGCCAGCAGCTTGACGAACGGACACCAGACCCAGTACTTC.